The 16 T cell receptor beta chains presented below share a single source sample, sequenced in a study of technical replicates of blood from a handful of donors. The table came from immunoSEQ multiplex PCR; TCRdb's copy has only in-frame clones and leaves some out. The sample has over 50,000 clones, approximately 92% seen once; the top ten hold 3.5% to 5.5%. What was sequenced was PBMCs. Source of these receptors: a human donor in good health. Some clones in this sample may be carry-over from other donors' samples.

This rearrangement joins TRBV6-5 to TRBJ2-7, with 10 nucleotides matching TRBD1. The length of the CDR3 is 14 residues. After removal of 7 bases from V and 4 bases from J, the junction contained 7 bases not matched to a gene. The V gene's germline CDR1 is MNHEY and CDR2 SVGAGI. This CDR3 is CASIPTGGTYEQYF. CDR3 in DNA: TGTGCCAGCATTCCGACAGGGGGCACGTACGAGCAGTACTTC.

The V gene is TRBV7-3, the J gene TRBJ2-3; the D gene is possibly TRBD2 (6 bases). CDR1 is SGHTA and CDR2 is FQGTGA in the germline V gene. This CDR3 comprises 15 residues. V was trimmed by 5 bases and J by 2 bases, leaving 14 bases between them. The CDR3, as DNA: TGTGCCAGCAGCCTGGGACTTGCCCTCACAGATACGCAGTATTTT. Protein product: CASSLGLALTDTQYF.

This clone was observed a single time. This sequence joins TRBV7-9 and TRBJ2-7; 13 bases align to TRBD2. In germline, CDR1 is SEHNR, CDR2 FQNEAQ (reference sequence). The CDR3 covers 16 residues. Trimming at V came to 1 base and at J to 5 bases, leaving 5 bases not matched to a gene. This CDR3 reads CASSLGTSGRHHEQYF. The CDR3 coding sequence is TGTGCCAGCAGCTTAGGGACTAGCGGGAGACACCACGAGCAGTACTTC.

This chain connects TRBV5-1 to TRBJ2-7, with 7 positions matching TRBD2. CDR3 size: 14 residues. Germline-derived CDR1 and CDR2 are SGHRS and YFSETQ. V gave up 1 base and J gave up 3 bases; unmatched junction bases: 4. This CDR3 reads CASSLTTSLYEQYF. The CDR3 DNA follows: TGCGCCAGCAGCTTGACGACTAGCCTCTACGAGCAGTACTTC.

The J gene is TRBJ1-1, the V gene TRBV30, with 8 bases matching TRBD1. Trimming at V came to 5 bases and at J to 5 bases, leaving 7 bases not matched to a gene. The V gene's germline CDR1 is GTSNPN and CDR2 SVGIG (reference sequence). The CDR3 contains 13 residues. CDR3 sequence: CAWEGQGGTEAFF. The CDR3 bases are TGTGCCTGGGAAGGACAGGGAGGAACTGAAGCTTTCTTT.

CDR3 loop: CASSSAGGTKNIQYF. The CDR3 DNA reads TGTGCCAGCAGCTCAGCGGGAGGGACCAAAAACATTCAGTACTTC. The chain combines TRBV6-5 with TRBJ2-4, with TRBD2 matching over 10 bases. The V and J ends lost 6 bases and 2 bases, in that order; junction bases with no gene match: 4. The V gene's germline CDR1 is MNHEY and CDR2 SVGAGI. The CDR3 has 15 amino acids.

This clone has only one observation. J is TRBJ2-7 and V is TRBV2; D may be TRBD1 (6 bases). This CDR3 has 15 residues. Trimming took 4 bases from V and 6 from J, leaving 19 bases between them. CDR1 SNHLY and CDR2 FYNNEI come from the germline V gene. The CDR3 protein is CASSVLDSRISEQYF. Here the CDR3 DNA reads TGTGCCAGCAGTGTATTGGACAGTCGGATCAGCGAGCAGTACTTC.

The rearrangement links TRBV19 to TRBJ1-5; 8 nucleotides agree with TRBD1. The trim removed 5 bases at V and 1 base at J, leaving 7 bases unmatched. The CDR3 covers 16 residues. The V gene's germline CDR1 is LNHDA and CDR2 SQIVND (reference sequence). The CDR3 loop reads CASSEKTGASNQPQHF. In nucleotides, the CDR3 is TGTGCCAGTAGTGAGAAGACAGGGGCGAGCAATCAGCCCCAGCATTTT.

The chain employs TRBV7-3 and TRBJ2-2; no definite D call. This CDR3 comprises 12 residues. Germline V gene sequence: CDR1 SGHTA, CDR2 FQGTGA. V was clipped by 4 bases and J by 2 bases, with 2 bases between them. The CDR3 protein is CASSSNTGELFF. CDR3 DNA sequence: TGTGCCAGCAGCTCTAACACCGGGGAGCTGTTTTTT.

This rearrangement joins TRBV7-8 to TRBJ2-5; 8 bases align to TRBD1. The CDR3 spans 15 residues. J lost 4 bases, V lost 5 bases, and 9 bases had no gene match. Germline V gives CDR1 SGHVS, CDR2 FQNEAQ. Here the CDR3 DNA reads TGTGCCAGCAGCCCTGTTGGTACAGGGGGAGAGACCCAGTACTTC. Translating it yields CASSPVGTGGETQYF. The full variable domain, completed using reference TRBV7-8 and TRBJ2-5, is GAGVSQSPRYKVAKRGQDVALRCDPISGHVSLFWYQQALGQGPEFLTYFQNEAQLDKSGLPSDRFFAERPEGSVSTLKIQRTQQEDSAVYLCASSPVGTGGETQYFGPGTRLLVL.

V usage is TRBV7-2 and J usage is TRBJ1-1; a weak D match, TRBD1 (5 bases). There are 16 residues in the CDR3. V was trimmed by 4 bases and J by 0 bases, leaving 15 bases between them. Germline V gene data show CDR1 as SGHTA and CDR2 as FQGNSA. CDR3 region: CASSSLGGVVNTEAFF. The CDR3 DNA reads TGTGCCAGCAGCTCATTGGGGGGAGTGGTGAACACTGAAGCTTTCTTT.

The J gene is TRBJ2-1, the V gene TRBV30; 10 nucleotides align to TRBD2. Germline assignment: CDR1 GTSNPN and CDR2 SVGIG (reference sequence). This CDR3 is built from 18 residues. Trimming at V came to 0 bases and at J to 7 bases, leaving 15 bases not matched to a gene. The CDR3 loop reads CAWSVRPSGREMGNEQFF. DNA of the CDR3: TGTGCCTGGAGTGTACGCCCTAGCGGGAGAGAAATGGGGAATGAGCAGTTCTTC.

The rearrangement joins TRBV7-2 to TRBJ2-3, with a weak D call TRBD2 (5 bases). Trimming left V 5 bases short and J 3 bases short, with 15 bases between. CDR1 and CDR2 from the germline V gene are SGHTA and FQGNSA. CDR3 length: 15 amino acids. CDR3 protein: CASSKAAVRTDTQYF. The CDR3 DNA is TGTGCCAGCAGCAAAGCGGCAGTGAGAACAGATACGCAGTATTTT.

CDR3 amino acids: CASSVAGQGGSGANVLTF. The CDR3, as DNA: TGTGCCAGCAGCGTAGCGGGACAAGGCGGCTCTGGGGCCAACGTCCTGACTTTC. The gene calls are TRBV9 and TRBJ2-6; maybe TRBD1 (6 bases). Germline CDR1 is SGDLS and CDR2 is YYNGEE. Trimming removed 0 bases at V and 0 bases at J, with 13 bases between. The CDR3 extends over 18 amino acids. Filled out from reference TRBV9 and TRBJ2-6, the complete variable domain reads DSGVTQTPKHLITATGQRVTLRCSPRSGDLSVYWYQQSLDQGLQFLIQYYNGEERAKGNILERFSAQQFPDLHSELNLSSLELGDSALYFCASSVAGQGGSGANVLTFGAGSRLTVL.

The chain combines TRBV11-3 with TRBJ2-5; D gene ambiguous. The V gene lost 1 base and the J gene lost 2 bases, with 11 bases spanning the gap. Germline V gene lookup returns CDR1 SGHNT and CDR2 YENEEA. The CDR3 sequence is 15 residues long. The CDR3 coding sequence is TGTGCCAGCAGCTTAGGCTCGGCAGGACAAGAGACCCAGTACTTC. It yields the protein CASSLGSAGQETQYF.

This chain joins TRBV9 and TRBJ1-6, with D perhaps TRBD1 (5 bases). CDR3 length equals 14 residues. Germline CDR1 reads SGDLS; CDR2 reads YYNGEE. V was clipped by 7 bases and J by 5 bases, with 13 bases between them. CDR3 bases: TGTGCCAGCGCTGGGGGGTTGGATAATTCACCCCTCCACTTT. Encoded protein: CASAGGLDNSPLHF.